One sample yielded the 10 T cell receptor beta chains listed below, sequenced in a study of T cell responses to AZD1222 COVID-19 vaccine. Here immunoSEQ multiplex PCR was the method, and the copy in TCRdb shows in-frame clones only, minus some. The table lists roughly 70,000 clones, 80% of them singletons. Sequences were derived from peripheral blood, sampled 28 days after the second AZD1222 dose. The receptors here all came from an adult who received the AZD1222 COVID-19 vaccine.

This clone appeared a few times. The rearrangement joins TRBV6-6 to TRBJ1-2, with D unresolved. Trimming pared 2 bases from V and 2 bases from J, leaving 12 bases between. Germline CDR1 MNHNY, CDR2 SVGAGI (reference sequence). This CDR3 comprises 15 residues. This CDR3 is CASSYAPTQNYGYTF. The DNA of the CDR3 is TGTGCCAGCAGTTACGCACCGACTCAGAACTATGGCTACACCTTC.

The rearrangement links TRBV5-1 to TRBJ1-1; D remains ambiguous. The CDR3 extends over 12 amino acids. V was clipped by 1 base and J by 7 bases, with 8 bases between them. Germline CDR1 and CDR2: SGHRS and YFSETQ. The chain's CDR3 is CASSLPGLEAFF. CDR3 coding DNA: TGCGCCAGCAGCTTGCCCGGGCTTGAAGCTTTCTTT.

CDR3 amino acids: CASSGQGAYNEQFF. The CDR3 DNA follows: TGTGCCAGTAGCGGACAGGGGGCCTACAATGAGCAGTTCTTC. J is TRBJ2-1 and V is TRBV19; 10 positions agree with TRBD1. J was trimmed by 2 bases and V by 6 bases; bases with no gene match: 1. This CDR3 region has 14 residues. Germline CDR1 is LNHDA and CDR2 is SQIVND (reference sequence).

This chain connects TRBV5-1 to TRBJ2-1, with D tentatively TRBD1 or TRBD2 (5 bases each). The length of the CDR3 is 16 residues. CDR1 SGHRS and CDR2 YFSETQ come from the germline V gene. Trimming pared 4 bases from V and 5 bases from J, leaving 19 bases between. CDR3 in amino acids: CASSLWGYGRNNEQFF. For the CDR3, the DNA is TGCGCCAGCAGCCTGTGGGGGTATGGCAGGAACAATGAGCAGTTCTTC.

This clone was seen only a few times. The chain uses TRBV9 and TRBJ1-3; D is unresolved. The CDR3 totals 14 residues. Germline V gene lookup returns CDR1 SGDLS and CDR2 YYNGEE. V gave up 3 bases and J gave up 0 bases, with 7 bases separating them. The CDR3 DNA reads as TGTGCCAGCAGCGGAACGAGCTCTGGAAACACCATATATTTT. Its protein product is CASSGTSSGNTIYF.

The chain carries TRBV12-3 or TRBV12-4 and TRBJ1-5; tentatively, D is TRBD1 (5 bases). V was clipped by 6 bases and J by 5 bases, with 11 bases between them. CDR3 length equals 13 residues. The CDR3 loop is CASSAGTHQPQHF. The CDR3 coding sequence is TGTGCCAGCAGCGCGGGGACCCATCAGCCCCAGCATTTT.

The chain has TRBV3-1 (or the pseudogene TRBV3-2) and TRBJ2-5, with 9 bases identical to TRBD2. The CDR3 is 18 amino acids. The germline gives CDR1 LGHDT, CDR2 YNNKEL (reference sequence). Trimming at V came to 0 bases and at J to 5 bases, leaving 13 bases not matched to a gene. CDR3 in DNA: TGTGCCAGCAGCCAAGACTACGGCGGGGGGGCCGTATCCGAGACCCAGTACTTC. It codes for CASSQDYGGGAVSETQYF.

V is TRBV18 and J is TRBJ2-3, with 9 bases matching TRBD1. CDR1 is KGHSH, CDR2 LQKENI, per germline. This CDR3 is built from 17 residues. Losses at the gene ends were 3 bases for V and 4 bases for J; bases not matched to a gene: 11. The CDR3 DNA reads as TGTGCCAGCTCACCTCCCCCGGGACAGGGTCCCTCAGATACGCAGTATTTT. This sequence encodes CASSPPPGQGPSDTQYF.

This clone was counted once. The chain joins TRBV19 to TRBJ1-2, with unresolved D. The CDR3 runs to 17 residues. Trimming removed 0 bases from V and 0 bases from J, with 14 bases in between. Germline loops: CDR1 LNHDA, CDR2 SQIVND (reference sequence). The CDR3 DNA reads TGTGCCAGTAGTATAGATGTTTTCCCACCCTCTAACTATGGCTACACCTTC. As protein: CASSIDVFPPSNYGYTF.

The chain is built from TRBV9 and TRBJ1-2; TRBD1 matches 7 bases. The germline V gene has CDR1 SGDLS and CDR2 YYNGEE. J was trimmed by 8 bases and V by 4 bases; bases with no gene match: 5. The CDR3 extends over 12 amino acids. The CDR3 DNA sequence: TGTGCCAGCAGCCGACAGGGTGGGGGCTACACCTTC. Amino acid sequence: CASSRQGGGYTF.